The 10 T cell receptor beta chains listed next were all sequenced from one sample in a study of blood T cell repertoires in COVID-19. Method: immunoSEQ multiplex PCR; TCRdb's copy keeps in-frame clones and lacks some. The sample holds just over 150,000 clones; 80% are singletons and the top ten take roughly 0.56%. Sequencing used peripheral blood. These receptors all come from a man in his 60s with acute or convalescent COVID-19.

V gene TRBV30 combines with J gene TRBJ1-2; the D is unclear. V shed 2 bases and J shed 7 bases, with 17 bases lying between them. CDR3 length: 14 residues. In germline, CDR1 is GTSNPN, CDR2 SVGIG (reference sequence). CDR3 coding DNA: TGTGCCTGGAGTTTCACTAACCATGTCAGTGGCTACACCTTC. It translates to CAWSFTNHVSGYTF.

The rearrangement joins TRBV7-3 to TRBJ2-7, with 7 bases fitting TRBD1. CDR3 length equals 16 residues. The germline gives CDR1 SGHTA, CDR2 FQGTGA. The trim removed 1 base at V and 6 bases at J, leaving 12 bases unmatched. The CDR3 region has the DNA TGTGCCAGCAGCTTAATGAGGGACAGATCCCTTTCCGAGCAGTACTTC. Protein sequence: CASSLMRDRSLSEQYF.

The J gene is TRBJ2-7, the V gene TRBV28, with D maybe TRBD1 (5 bases). The CDR3 is made up of 13 amino acids. Between the trimmed V and J ends, which lost 5 bases and 2 bases, there was a span of 10 bases. Germline values: CDR1 MDHEN, CDR2 SYDVKM. The CDR3 DNA is TGTGCCAGCAGTAACAGGACCCCCTACGAGCAGTACTTC. The encoded protein is CASSNRTPYEQYF.

In its sample, this clone was seen a few times. J is TRBJ1-1 and V is TRBV6-6; 8 bases line up with TRBD1. This CDR3 has 15 residues. The germline gives CDR1 MNHNY, CDR2 SVGAGI (reference sequence). V shed 6 bases, J shed 1 base, and the junction held 7 bases outside the gene matches. The CDR3 DNA reads TGTGCCAGCAGGCCACCCGGGACAGGGAACACTGAAGCTTTCTTT. Residues: CASRPPGTGNTEAFF.

This sequence joins TRBV9 and TRBJ1-6, with 9 bases fitting TRBD1. This CDR3 has 15 amino acids. J gave up 10 bases and V 3 bases, and 8 bases lay outside the gene matches. Germline loops: CDR1 SGDLS, CDR2 YYNGEE. CDR3 in DNA: TGTGCCAGCAGCGCGAACGGACAGGGGAGCTCACCCCTCCACTTT. Translated: CASSANGQGSSPLHF.

This sequence joins TRBV6-6 and TRBJ2-7; 9 bases are shared with TRBD1. The germline V gene encodes CDR1 MNHNY and CDR2 SVGAGI (reference sequence). CDR3 length: 12 amino acids. The junction had 4 bases not matched to a gene; V was cut back by 10 bases and J by 3 bases. CDR3 in amino acids: CATGQGHYEQYF. As DNA, the CDR3 is TGTGCCACTGGACAGGGGCACTACGAGCAGTACTTC.

This chain uses TRBV7-2 with TRBJ2-1, with D perhaps TRBD1 (5 bases). This CDR3 is 15 amino acids long. V lost 1 base and J lost 2, with 9 bases in between. Germline CDR1 is SGHTA and CDR2 is FQGNSA. CDR3 region: CASSLGWGPYNEQFF. In nucleotides, the CDR3 is TGTGCCAGCAGCTTAGGATGGGGCCCCTACAATGAGCAGTTCTTC.

The chain combines TRBV9 with TRBJ2-2; 7 nucleotides match TRBD2. J lost 0 bases, V lost 0 bases, and 5 bases had no gene match. Germline V gives CDR1 SGDLS, CDR2 YYNGEE. The CDR3 runs to 17 residues. In nucleotides, the CDR3 is TGTGCCAGCAGCGTAGTCGGCGGGAGAGCGAACACCGGGGAGCTGTTTTTT. Encoded protein: CASSVVGGRANTGELFF.

V gene TRBV11-2 combines with J gene TRBJ1-4; tentatively, D is TRBD1 (5 bases). This CDR3 contains 16 residues. Germline V gene sequence: CDR1 SGHAT, CDR2 FQNNGV. V gave up 4 bases and J gave up 3 bases, with 15 bases separating them. Written as DNA, the CDR3 is TGTGCCAGCAGCTCTAGTAGCGGGGCAGCTAATGAAAAACTGTTTTTT. Translating gives CASSSSSGAANEKLFF.

The gene calls are TRBV11-2 and TRBJ1-2, with D unclear. Looked up from germline, CDR1 is SGHAT and CDR2 is FQNNGV. This CDR3 contains 12 residues. Trimming stripped 2 bases from V and 8 bases from J, with 9 bases between. CDR3 sequence reads: CASSLSGYGYTF. In DNA, the CDR3 is TGTGCCAGCAGCTTATCGGGGTACGGCTACACCTTC.